The 9 T cell receptor beta chains reported below all come from one sample, sequenced in a study of T cell changes during pregnancy in multiple sclerosis. Sequenced by immunoSEQ multiplex PCR; TCRdb stores in-frame clones only, minus some. The sample contains around 30,000 clones, 87% of which appear only once. The sample here was CD8+ T cells from peripheral blood mononuclear cells, taken in the first trimester of pregnancy. The receptors derive from a female donor with multiple sclerosis, enrolled in a pregnancy study.

This chain joins TRBV6-4 and TRBJ2-2, with D perhaps TRBD1 (6 bases). From germline, CDR1 is MRHNA and CDR2 SNTAGT. V was shortened by 0 bases and J by 6 bases, with 8 bases between the two germline ends. There are 14 residues in the CDR3. CDR3 DNA: TGTGCCAGCAGTGACTCCGGACAGTCCGGGGAGCTGTTTTTT. It yields the protein CASSDSGQSGELFF.

The chain couples TRBV7-8 to TRBJ1-4; TRBD1 matches 7 bases. The CDR3 totals 13 residues. J lost 7 bases, V lost 5 bases, and 4 bases had no gene match. The germline gives CDR1 SGHVS, CDR2 FQNEAQ. CDR3 DNA sequence: TGTGCCAGCAGCGATCGACAGGGTGAAAAACTGTTTTTT. It codes for CASSDRQGEKLFF. The whole variable domain, filled in from reference TRBV7-8 and TRBJ1-4, reads GAGVSQSPRYKVAKRGQDVALRCDPISGHVSLFWYQQALGQGPEFLTYFQNEAQLDKSGLPSDRFFAERPEGSVSTLKIQRTQQEDSAVYLCASSDRQGEKLFFGSGTQLSVL.

This clone was found once. This rearrangement joins TRBV19 to TRBJ2-1, with 8 nucleotides matching TRBD2. Germline V CDR1 and CDR2: LNHDA, SQIVND (reference sequence). The V gene end was trimmed by 1 base and the J gene end by 5 bases; junction bases not matched to a gene: 4. This CDR3 is built from 15 residues. CDR3 sequence (DNA): TGTGCCAGTAGTATAGGTCTGCGGGAGGACAATGAGCAGTTCTTC. It yields the protein CASSIGLREDNEQFF. Using reference TRBV19 and TRBJ2-1 for the parts outside the CDR3, the full variable domain is DGGITQSPKYLFRKEGQNVTLSCEQNLNHDAMYWYRQDPGQGLRLIYYSQIVNDFQKGDIAEGYSVSREKKESFPLTVTSAQKNPTAFYLCASSIGLREDNEQFFGPGTRLTVL.

J is TRBJ1-2 and V is TRBV19; D possibly corresponds to TRBD1 (6 bases). The V end lost 5 bases, the J end lost 4 bases, and 17 bases lay between the germline ends. The CDR3 length is 15 residues. Germline lookup yields CDR1 LNHDA and CDR2 SQIVND (reference sequence). The CDR3 here is CASSPGSGVFYGYTF. The CDR3 DNA reads as TGTGCCAGTAGTCCAGGATCAGGGGTCTTCTATGGCTACACCTTC.

The rearrangement uses TRBV11-2 and TRBJ2-7; possible D gene TRBD1, 6 bases. V was clipped by 0 bases and J by 5 bases, with 14 bases between them. From germline, CDR1 is SGHAT and CDR2 FQNNGV. The CDR3 covers 15 residues. CDR3 bases: TGTGCCAGCAGCTTAGATCCACAGGGCGCGGACGAGCAGTACTTC. Its translation: CASSLDPQGADEQYF.

This clone was counted only a few times. The chain links TRBV4-1 to TRBJ2-7, with a tentative D call TRBD1 (6 bases). V was pared by 0 bases and J by 0 bases, with 12 bases between. The CDR3 has 16 amino acids. Per the germline V gene, CDR1 is MGHRA and CDR2 is YSYEKL. CDR3 sequence (DNA): TGCGCCAGCAGCCAAGATTACGGACAGCTCTCCTACGAGCAGTACTTC. Its translation: CASSQDYGQLSYEQYF.

By share of the sample, this clone is medium-sized. V gene TRBV4-2 combines with J gene TRBJ2-2; 8 bases line up with TRBD1. This CDR3 spans 15 amino acids. V gave up 1 base and J gave up 3 bases; unmatched junction bases: 1. CDR1 and CDR2 (germline): LGHNA, YNFKEQ. The CDR3, as DNA: TGTGCCAGCAGCCAAGTACAGGGGGACACCGGGGAGCTGTTTTTT. Translation: CASSQVQGDTGELFF.

The chain uses TRBV7-8 and TRBJ2-3; 8 positions match TRBD2. The CDR3 is 15 residues long. Germline V CDR1 and CDR2: SGHVS, FQNEAQ. V dropped 2 bases and J dropped 2; count of bases not matched to a gene: 3. The CDR3 DNA is TGTGCCAGCAGCTTATGGACTAGCACCACAGATACGCAGTATTTT. It translates to CASSLWTSTTDTQYF. The full variable domain, with the rest looked up from reference TRBV7-8 and TRBJ2-3, is GAGVSQSPRYKVAKRGQDVALRCDPISGHVSLFWYQQALGQGPEFLTYFQNEAQLDKSGLPSDRFFAERPEGSVSTLKIQRTQQEDSAVYLCASSLWTSTTDTQYFGPGTRLTVL.

V gene TRBV7-9 combines with J gene TRBJ2-2, with D tentatively TRBD2 (6 bases). V was shortened by 4 bases and J by 8 bases, with 14 bases between the two germline ends. The CDR3 sequence is 14 residues long. Germline assignment: CDR1 SEHNR and CDR2 FQNEAQ (reference sequence). CDR3 sequence (DNA): TGTGCCAGCAGCTCCCTAGCGAGTCGAGGGGAGCTGTTTTTT. It yields the protein CASSSLASRGELFF. Looking up the rest from reference TRBV7-9 and TRBJ2-2 gives the full variable domain: DTGVSQNPRHKITKRGQNVTFRCDPISEHNRLYWYRQTLGQGPEFLTYFQNEAQLEKSRLLSDRFSAERPKGSFSTLEIQRTEQGDSAMYLCASSSLASRGELFFGEGSRLTVL.